This entry concerns a single T cell receptor beta chain. Trimming took off 3 bases at V and 3 bases at J, with 9 bases between the two ends. The CDR3 covers 14 residues. This entry belongs to a study of T cell repertoires in cytomegalovirus infection. TCRdb reprocessed the reads via MiXCR and lists one record per CDR3 protein. The sample shows 740,000 or so distinct CDR3 sequences, 35% to 45% of them seen only once. The TCR comes from a human donor in good health (CMV status not recorded). Some clones in this sample may be carry-over from other donors' samples. The sample was PBMCs. The chain carries TRBV12-3 or TRBV12-4 and TRBJ1-5, with D perhaps TRBD1 (5 bases). CDR3 loop: CASSFGDANQPQHF. Written as DNA, the CDR3 is TGTGCCAGCAGTTTTGGGGACGCCAATCAGCCCCAGCATTTT.